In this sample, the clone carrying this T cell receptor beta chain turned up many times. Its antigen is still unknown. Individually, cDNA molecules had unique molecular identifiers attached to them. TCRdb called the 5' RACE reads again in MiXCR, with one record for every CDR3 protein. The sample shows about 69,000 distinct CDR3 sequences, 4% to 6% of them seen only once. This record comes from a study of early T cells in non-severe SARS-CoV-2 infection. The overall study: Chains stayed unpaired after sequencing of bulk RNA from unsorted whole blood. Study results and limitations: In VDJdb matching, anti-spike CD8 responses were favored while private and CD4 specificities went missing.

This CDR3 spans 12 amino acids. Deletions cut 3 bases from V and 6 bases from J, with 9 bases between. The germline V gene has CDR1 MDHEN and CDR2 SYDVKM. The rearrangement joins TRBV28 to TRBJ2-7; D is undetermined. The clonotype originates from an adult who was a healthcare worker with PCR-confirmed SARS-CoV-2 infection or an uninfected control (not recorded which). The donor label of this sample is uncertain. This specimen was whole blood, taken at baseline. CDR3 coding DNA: TGTGCCAGCAGTTTGGAAGGTGCCGAGCAGTACTTC. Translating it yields CASSLEGAEQYF.